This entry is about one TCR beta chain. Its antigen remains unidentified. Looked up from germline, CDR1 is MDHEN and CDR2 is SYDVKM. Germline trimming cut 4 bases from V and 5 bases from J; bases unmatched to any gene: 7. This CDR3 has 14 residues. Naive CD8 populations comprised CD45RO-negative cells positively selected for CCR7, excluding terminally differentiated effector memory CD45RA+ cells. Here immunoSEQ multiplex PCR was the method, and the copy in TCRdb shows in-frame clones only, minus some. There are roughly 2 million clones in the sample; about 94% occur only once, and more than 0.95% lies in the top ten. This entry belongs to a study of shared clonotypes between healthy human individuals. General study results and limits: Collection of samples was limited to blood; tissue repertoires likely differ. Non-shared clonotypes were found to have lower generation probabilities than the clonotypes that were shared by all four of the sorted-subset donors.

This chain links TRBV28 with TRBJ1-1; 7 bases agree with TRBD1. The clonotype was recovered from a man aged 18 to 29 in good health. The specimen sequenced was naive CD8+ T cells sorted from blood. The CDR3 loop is CASSYRQGRTEAFF. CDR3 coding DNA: TGTGCCAGCAGTTACCGACAGGGTCGGACTGAAGCTTTCTTT.